This T cell receptor (beta chain) was captured in a study of Graves' ophthalmopathy and Graves' hyperthyroidism. The CDR3 consists of 14 residues. Between the trimmed V and J ends, which lost 6 bases and 6 bases, there was a span of 14 bases. Germline V gives CDR1 SNHLY, CDR2 FYNNEI. Study-level points and caveats: The model's prediction of ophthalmopathy progression had roughly 71% sensitivity and roughly 72% specificity. The blood repertoire also included most expanded thyroid clonotypes above 0.001 frequency.

The table lists this clonotype with many counts. Its antigen remains unknown. TCR beta CDR3 amplification used RNA transcripts. First-round RT-PCR used HTBI primers; second-round multiplex PCR followed. MiXCR, applied by TCRdb to the multiplex PCR reads, yields one record per CDR3 protein. The profile shows 600,000 to 950,000 distinct CDR3 sequences, roughly two fifths of them singletons. Each diagnosis was determined on the basis of clinical symptoms, serum thyroxine, TRAb, thyroid ultrasound and orbital computed tomography. The source of the PBMCs was over 8.5 ml of fresh peripheral blood. The gene calls are TRBV2 and TRBJ2-2; D perhaps matches TRBD2 (6 bases). The sequence was obtained from an adult man with Graves' ophthalmopathy. The sample comprised peripheral blood. The CDR3 sequence: CASSPGGPAGELFF. CDR3 sequence (DNA): TGTGCCAGCAGCCCCGGGGGTCCGGCCGGGGAGCTGTTTTTT.